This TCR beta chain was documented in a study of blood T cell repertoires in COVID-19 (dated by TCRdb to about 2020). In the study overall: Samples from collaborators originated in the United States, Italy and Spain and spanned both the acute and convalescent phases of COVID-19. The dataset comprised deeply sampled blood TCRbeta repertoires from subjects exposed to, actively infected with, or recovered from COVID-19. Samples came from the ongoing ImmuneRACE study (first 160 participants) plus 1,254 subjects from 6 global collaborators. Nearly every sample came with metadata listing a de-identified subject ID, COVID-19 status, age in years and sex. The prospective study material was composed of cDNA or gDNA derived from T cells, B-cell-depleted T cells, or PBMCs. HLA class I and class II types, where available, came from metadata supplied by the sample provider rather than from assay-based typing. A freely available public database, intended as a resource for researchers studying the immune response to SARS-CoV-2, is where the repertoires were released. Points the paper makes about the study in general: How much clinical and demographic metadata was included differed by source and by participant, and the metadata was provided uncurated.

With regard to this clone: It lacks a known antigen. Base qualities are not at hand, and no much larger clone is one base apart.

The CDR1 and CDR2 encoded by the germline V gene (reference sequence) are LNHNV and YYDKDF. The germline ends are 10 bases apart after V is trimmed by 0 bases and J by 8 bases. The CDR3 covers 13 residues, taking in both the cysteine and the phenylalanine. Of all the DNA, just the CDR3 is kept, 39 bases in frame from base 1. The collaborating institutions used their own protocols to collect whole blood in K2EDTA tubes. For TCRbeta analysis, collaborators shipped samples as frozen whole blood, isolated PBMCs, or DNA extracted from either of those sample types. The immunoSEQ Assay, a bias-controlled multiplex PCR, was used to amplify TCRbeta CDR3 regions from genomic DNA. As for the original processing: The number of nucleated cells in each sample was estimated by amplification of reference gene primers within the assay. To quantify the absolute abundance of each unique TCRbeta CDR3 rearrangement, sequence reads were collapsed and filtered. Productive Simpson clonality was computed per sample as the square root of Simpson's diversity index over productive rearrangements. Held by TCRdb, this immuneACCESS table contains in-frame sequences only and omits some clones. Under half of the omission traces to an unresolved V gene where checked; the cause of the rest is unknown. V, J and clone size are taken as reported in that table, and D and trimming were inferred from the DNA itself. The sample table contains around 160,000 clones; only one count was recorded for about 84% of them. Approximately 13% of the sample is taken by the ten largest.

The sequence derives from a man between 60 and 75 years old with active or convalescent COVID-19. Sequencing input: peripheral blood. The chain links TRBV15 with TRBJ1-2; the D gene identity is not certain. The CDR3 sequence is CATSRETTRGYTF. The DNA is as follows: TGTGCCACCAGCAGAGAAACGACCAGGGGCTACACCTTC.